This T cell receptor beta chain was found in a study of blood T cell repertoires in COVID-19. Study-wide context: T cells, B-cell-depleted T cells, or PBMCs provided the cDNA or gDNA that served as material.

Method: immunoSEQ multiplex PCR; TCRdb's copy keeps in-frame clones and lacks some. Of 300,000 to 350,000 clones detected, approximately 90% appear once; the ten largest clones hold approximately 4.1%. Per the germline V gene, CDR1 is SGHRS and CDR2 is YFSETQ. CDR3 length: 13 residues. Trimming left V 3 bases short and J 6 bases short, with 9 bases between. V usage is TRBV5-1 and J usage is TRBJ2-2; D may be TRBD1 (6 bases). Source material: peripheral blood. The receptor's source is a woman in her sixties with COVID-19, enrolled during active disease. The CDR3 spells CASSWTAAGELFF. CDR3 sequence (DNA): TGCGCCAGCAGCTGGACAGCCGCCGGGGAGCTGTTTTTT.